This T cell receptor (beta chain) was captured in a study of T cell changes during pregnancy in multiple sclerosis. Trimming cost V 2 bases and J 5 bases, with 16 bases left between them. Germline CDR1 and CDR2: SGHTA and FQGNSA. CDR3 size: 15 residues. Produced via immunoSEQ multiplex PCR; TCRdb's table is partial and in-frame only. Here the sample spans under 95,000 clones, roughly 91% being singletons. The sequence derives from a female donor in good health, enrolled as a control in a pregnancy study. The chain combines TRBV7-2 with TRBJ2-7, with D maybe TRBD1 (6 bases). The sample in question was peripheral blood, obtained after pregnancy. The CDR3 reads CASSLPQTGINEQYF. The CDR3 bases are TGTGCCAGCAGCTTACCGCAAACAGGGATCAACGAGCAGTACTTC.